Detailed here is one T cell receptor (beta chain). Its matching antigen is unknown. From germline, CDR1 is SNHLY and CDR2 FYNNEI. The CDR3 runs to 13 residues. V lost 4 bases and J lost 1, with 7 bases in between. The sample comes from a study of PD-1 blockade in classical Hodgkin lymphoma. Time point indicated: cycle 4 day 1 (C4D1), after more than 5 weeks of nivolumab. All the patients suffered relapse after autologous stem cell transplantation, and brentuximab vedotin exposure differed. Study-wide points: Anyone who began nivolumab under 1 year after ASCT was excluded. Complete responders matched newly diagnosed patients in baseline diversity. By C4D1 there was a significant rise in CD4+ TCR diversity but not in CD8+ TCR diversity. The study reported lower baseline TCR diversity in newly diagnosed patients than in healthy donors.

The protocol was immunoSEQ multiplex PCR, while the TCRdb copy is restricted to in-frame clones and leaves out a portion. The profile shows around 53,000 clones, around 76% of them singletons. The source material was peripheral blood mononuclear cells (PBMCs), sampled before the fourth cycle of nivolumab. This receptor was taken from a human donor with classical Hodgkin lymphoma. The chain has TRBV2 and TRBJ1-1; D might be TRBD1 (5 bases). This CDR3 is CASSAGPNTEAFF. As DNA, the CDR3 is TGTGCCAGCAGTGCGGGGCCGAACACTGAAGCTTTCTTT.